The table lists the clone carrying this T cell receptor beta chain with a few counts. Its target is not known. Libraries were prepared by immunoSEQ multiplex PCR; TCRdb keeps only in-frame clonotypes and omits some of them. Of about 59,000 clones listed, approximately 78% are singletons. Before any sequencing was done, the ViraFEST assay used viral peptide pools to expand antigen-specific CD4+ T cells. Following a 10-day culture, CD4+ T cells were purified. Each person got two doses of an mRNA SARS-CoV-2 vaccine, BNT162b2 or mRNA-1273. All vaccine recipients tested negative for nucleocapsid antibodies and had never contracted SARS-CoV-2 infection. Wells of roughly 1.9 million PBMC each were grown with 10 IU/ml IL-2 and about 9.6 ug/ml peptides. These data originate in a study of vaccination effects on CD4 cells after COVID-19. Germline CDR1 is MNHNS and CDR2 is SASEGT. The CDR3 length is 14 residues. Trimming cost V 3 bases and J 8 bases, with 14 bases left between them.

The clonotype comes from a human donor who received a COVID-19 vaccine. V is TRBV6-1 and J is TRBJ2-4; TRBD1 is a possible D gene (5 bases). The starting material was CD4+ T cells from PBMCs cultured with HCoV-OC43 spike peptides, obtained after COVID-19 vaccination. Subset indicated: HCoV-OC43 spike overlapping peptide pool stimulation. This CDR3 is CASSDMLGRDIQYF. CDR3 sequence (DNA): TGTGCCAGCAGTGACATGCTGGGCAGGGACATTCAGTACTTC.